Each of the 21 T cell receptor beta chains below was sequenced from the same sample in a study of PD-1 blockade in mismatch repair-deficient tumors. Profiling relied on immunoSEQ multiplex PCR, and the TCRdb table lists in-frame clones only, not all of them. The table includes fewer than 100,000 clones, around 85% detected once. This specimen was peripheral blood, taken 12 weeks after starting pembrolizumab. The receptors here all came from an adult with mismatch repair-deficient cancer.

The V gene is TRBV4-2, the J gene TRBJ2-7, with 8 positions matching TRBD2. V trimming: 0 bases; J trimming: 2 bases; junction bases outside the gene matches: 12. Per germline, CDR1 LGHNA and CDR2 YNFKEQ. This CDR3 region has 18 residues. As DNA, the CDR3 is TGTGCCAGCAGCCAAGATCCGTTCGGAACTAGCGGAGCCTACGAGCAGTACTTC. This sequence encodes CASSQDPFGTSGAYEQYF.

The genes are TRBV10-2 and TRBJ1-1; 8 bases line up with TRBD1. With 6 bases clipped from V and 3 bases from J, the junction kept 6 bases outside the gene matches. The CDR3 contains 14 residues. CDR1 WSHSY and CDR2 SAAADI come from the germline V gene. In DNA, the CDR3 is TGCGCCAGCAGCCCACAGGGGGGGGACACTGAAGCTTTCTTT. Translating it yields CASSPQGGDTEAFF.

The chain uses TRBV19 and TRBJ2-6, with D maybe TRBD1 (6 bases). This CDR3 spans 17 amino acids. V lost 4 bases, J lost 0 bases, and 13 bases lay in between. The V gene's germline CDR1 is LNHDA and CDR2 SQIVND (reference sequence). The CDR3 reads CASSNRARTSGANVLTF. CDR3 nucleotide sequence: TGTGCCAGTAGTAACAGGGCCCGGACCTCTGGGGCCAACGTCCTGACTTTC.

This chain joins TRBV7-2 and TRBJ2-5; possible D gene TRBD2, 6 bases. The CDR3 spans 14 residues. Germline lookup yields CDR1 SGHTA and CDR2 FQGNSA. Trimming stripped 5 bases from V and 5 bases from J, with 15 bases between. CDR3 in DNA: TGTGCCAGCAGCCCCGAGCGGGCTCAGGAGACCCAGTACTTC. The encoded protein is CASSPERAQETQYF.

The rearrangement links TRBV19 to TRBJ2-2; D may be TRBD1 (6 bases). The CDR3 is 14 amino acids. Germline V gene lookup returns CDR1 LNHDA and CDR2 SQIVND (reference sequence). Trimming took 6 bases from V and 6 from J, leaving 14 bases between them. The CDR3 reads CASRAQGWAGELFF. In DNA, the CDR3 is TGTGCCAGTAGGGCTCAGGGGTGGGCCGGGGAGCTGTTTTTT.

The V call is TRBV28, the J call TRBJ1-5; unclear D gene. Germline lookup yields CDR1 MDHEN and CDR2 SYDVKM. V gave up 6 bases and J gave up 7 bases, with 13 bases separating them. This CDR3 contains 13 residues. The CDR3 coding sequence is TGTGCCAGCAGGCTGTCGGAGGGCCAGCCCCAGCATTTT. Translating it yields CASRLSEGQPQHF.

The rearrangement links TRBV6-1 to TRBJ1-5; D remains unclear. This CDR3 is 14 amino acids long. Germline V lookup: CDR1 MNHNS, CDR2 SASEGT. V lost 11 bases to trimming and J lost 2 bases, with 16 bases between them. The CDR3, as DNA: TGTGCCGGTAGGAGGGAAGTTGGCAATCAGCCCCAGCATTTT. Translated: CAGRREVGNQPQHF.

V usage is TRBV11-3 and J usage is TRBJ2-1; D is undetermined. Trimming pared 6 bases from V and 6 bases from J, leaving 9 bases between. In germline, CDR1 is SGHNT, CDR2 YENEEA. This CDR3 is built from 12 residues. The CDR3 spells CASSSRVNEQFF. For the CDR3, the DNA is TGTGCCAGCAGTAGTAGGGTCAATGAGCAGTTCTTC.

The chain carries TRBV7-9 and TRBJ2-7; 9 bases fit TRBD2. The trim removed 3 bases at V and 6 bases at J, leaving 9 bases unmatched. Germline CDR1 and CDR2: SEHNR and FQNEAQ (reference sequence). The CDR3 has 15 residues. The CDR3 coding sequence is TGTGCCAGCAGCTTGGCGGGAGGGCCTCCAGGCGAGCAGTACTTC. It is translated as CASSLAGGPPGEQYF.

The chain joins TRBV29-1 to TRBJ2-1; 9 bases match TRBD2. The germline gives CDR1 SQVTM, CDR2 ANQGSEA. V gave up 4 bases and J gave up 7 bases; unmatched junction bases: 11. The CDR3 runs to 15 residues. In nucleotides, the CDR3 is TGCAGCGTTGTGATTAGCGGGAGCGGGTGGAATGAGCAGTTCTTC. It is translated as CSVVISGSGWNEQFF.

The rearrangement links TRBV5-4 to TRBJ2-7, with D hard to call. CDR3 length equals 15 residues. Germline CDR1 reads SGHNT; CDR2 reads YYREEE (reference sequence). V lost 1 base and J 5 bases, leaving 16 bases between the germline ends. The CDR3 nucleotides read TGTGCCAGCAGCTTGTGGGTTAGTAGAACGGACGAGCAGTACTTC. As protein: CASSLWVSRTDEQYF.

This chain uses TRBV11-3 with TRBJ2-2, with TRBD2 as a possible D gene (6 bases). Deletions cut 3 bases from V and 7 bases from J, with 6 bases between. This CDR3 region has 12 residues. The V gene's germline CDR1 is SGHNT and CDR2 YENEEA. CDR3 DNA sequence: TGTGCCAGCAGCTTGGACTACGGGGAGCTGTTTTTT. Residues: CASSLDYGELFF.

The chain joins TRBV4-2 to TRBJ2-2; 9 nucleotides line up with TRBD1. The J segment lost 6 bases and the V segment lost 10 bases, leaving 9 bases of the junction unmatched. Germline V gives CDR1 LGHNA, CDR2 YNFKEQ. The CDR3 has 14 amino acids. The CDR3, as DNA: TGTGCCACCAAATCCGGGACAGGGCCCGGGGAGCTGTTTTTT. Translation gives CATKSGTGPGELFF.

The CDR3 region is CASSQAGADNEQFF. CDR3 in DNA: TGTGCCAGCAGTCAAGCGGGAGCAGACAATGAGCAGTTCTTC. The chain is built from TRBV6-5 and TRBJ2-1; 8 bases are a match to TRBD2. The CDR3 has 14 residues. Per germline, CDR1 MNHEY and CDR2 SVGAGI. Trimming took 5 bases from V and 5 from J; bases not matched to a gene: 5.

V and J are TRBV29-1 and TRBJ1-1; 7 bases agree with TRBD1. The CDR3 contains 14 residues. Germline CDR1 SQVTM, CDR2 ANQGSEA. Trimming removed 3 bases from V and 4 bases from J; junction bases left unmatched: 8. CDR3 coding DNA: TGCAGCGTTGATCACAGGGGAGTCGGCACTGAAGCTTTCTTT. The encoded protein is CSVDHRGVGTEAFF.

This rearrangement joins TRBV4-1 to TRBJ2-3, with D unresolved. V dropped 2 bases and J dropped 0 bases, with 9 bases sitting between them. This CDR3 spans 15 amino acids. Germline V gives CDR1 MGHRA, CDR2 YSYEKL. The CDR3 sequence: CASSQHGGSTDTQYF. For the CDR3, the DNA is TGCGCCAGCAGCCAACACGGTGGGAGCACAGATACGCAGTATTTT.

The V gene is TRBV7-2, the J gene TRBJ1-4, with D unclear. Germline V lookup: CDR1 SGHTA, CDR2 FQGNSA. This CDR3 is built from 15 residues. Trimming removed 5 bases at V and 3 bases at J, with 13 bases between. For the CDR3, the DNA is TGTGCCAGCAGCCCAAACTTCGGGTCTAATGAAAAACTGTTTTTT. Translation gives CASSPNFGSNEKLFF.

This rearrangement joins TRBV6-6 to TRBJ2-1; TRBD2 matches 12 bases. The CDR3 contains 15 residues. The V segment lost 7 bases and the J segment 4 bases; nucleotides outside the gene matches: 5. Germline V gene data show CDR1 as MNHNY and CDR2 as SVGAGI (reference sequence). The CDR3 region has the DNA TGTGCCAGCACCCTGGGGACTAGCGGGTACAATGAGCAGTTCTTC. Translated: CASTLGTSGYNEQFF.

The rearrangement joins TRBV18 to TRBJ1-2; D is undetermined. CDR3 length equals 15 residues. CDR1 KGHSH and CDR2 LQKENI come from the germline V gene. Trimming cost V 2 bases and J 2 bases, with 12 bases left between them. DNA of the CDR3: TGTGCCAGCTCACCAAGGGAAGCGGCAAACTATGGCTACACCTTC. Translation: CASSPREAANYGYTF.

V is TRBV12-5 and J is TRBJ1-1, with D perhaps TRBD1 (5 bases). This CDR3 contains 13 residues. Germline V gene sequence: CDR1 LGHNT, CDR2 FRNRAP. Trimming shortened V by 1 base and J by 6 bases, and 9 bases separated the two germline ends. The CDR3 is CASGLDQGAEAFF. The CDR3 DNA reads as TGTGCTAGTGGTTTGGATCAGGGAGCTGAAGCTTTCTTT.

This chain joins TRBV4-1 and TRBJ2-3; D perhaps matches TRBD2 (6 bases). The CDR3 totals 15 residues. Trimming removed 4 bases at V and 0 bases at J, with 11 bases between. CDR1 and CDR2 from the germline V gene are MGHRA and YSYEKL. In nucleotides, the CDR3 is TGCGCCAGCAGCCTCGGGACTTTTAGCACAGATACGCAGTATTTT. This codes for CASSLGTFSTDTQYF.